This T cell receptor (beta chain) was sequenced for a study of blood T cell repertoires in COVID-19. Study at large: From the United States, Italy and Spain came samples of acute and convalescent COVID-19. From T cells, B-cell-depleted T cells, or PBMCs came the material, which was cDNA or gDNA.

Authors' data handling: The assay estimated nucleated cells by amplifying reference gene primers. Using immunoSEQ multiplex PCR, the repertoire was profiled, and TCRdb retains in-frame clones only, with some absent. For V, J and clone size, that table is used; D and trimming come from the DNA. Of under 200,000 clones listed, more than 75% were seen once; the top ten hold around 6%. Germline-derived CDR1 and CDR2 are KGHSH and LQKENI. V dropped 2 bases and J dropped 5 bases, with 6 bases sitting between them. CDR3 length equals 12 residues. The sequenced sample consisted of peripheral blood. The rearrangement uses TRBV18 and TRBJ1-1; no firm D call. This clonotype was obtained from a woman between 35 and 50 years old with COVID-19, enrolled during active disease. Here the CDR3 DNA reads TGTGCCAGCTCACCAAAGAGGACTGAAGCTTTCTTT. As protein: CASSPKRTEAFF.